This entry describes one T cell receptor (beta chain). The antigen is undetermined. Graves' hyperthyroidism showing no ophthalmopathy progression within 18 months was considered stable. Patients aged 18 to 65 had newly diagnosed hyperthyroidism that had lasted under 2 months. Lactation, pregnancy, other autoimmune disease or uncontrolled infection led to exclusion of patients. TCR beta CDR3 regions were amplified from RNA. Primed by the HTBI set, a first-round RT-PCR was run on the TCR CDR3. TCRdb reprocessed the multiplex PCR reads via MiXCR and lists one record per CDR3 protein. The sample contains 610,000 or so distinct CDR3 sequences, 35% to 55% of which appear only once. These data belong to a study of T cells in Graves' hyperthyroidism and ophthalmopathy. Findings and limits, study-wide: Blood also contained most expanded thyroid clonotypes above 0.001.

Germline V gene lookup returns CDR1 SGHRS and CDR2 YFSETQ. J gave up 4 bases and V 4 bases, and 18 bases lay outside the gene matches. This CDR3 is built from 20 residues. This clonotype originated in a woman aged 18-30 years with Graves' hyperthyroidism. V and J are TRBV5-1 and TRBJ2-2; 11 bases map to TRBD1. Sequenced: peripheral blood or thyroid tissue (not recorded which). In DNA, the CDR3 is TGCGCCAGCAGCCTCGGGGGCCCGGGACAGGGGGAGGACAGCACCGGGGAGCTGTTTTTT. Translation gives CASSLGGPGQGEDSTGELFF.